This T cell receptor beta chain appears in the sequencing data of a study of CD8+ T cells in alopecia areata. Study as a whole: Twice a day, 5 to 10 mg of oral tofacitinib was administered to treated patients. Tofacitinib therapy lasting 6 to 18 months was followed by 6 months off drug.

Following extraction, RNA underwent reverse transcription to cDNA, which served as the sequencing template. TCRdb keeps only in-frame clones here, not all; method: immunoSEQ multiplex PCR. This table has some 180,000 clones, more than 60% appearing once. V lost 6 bases and J 6 bases, leaving 17 bases between the germline ends. The CDR3 length is 14 residues. In germline, CDR1 is MNHNY, CDR2 SVGAGI (reference sequence). The clonotype originates from a human donor with alopecia areata. The material was CD4+ T cells sorted from blood, obtained at week 0. The chain recombines TRBV6-6 with TRBJ1-2, with unresolved D. This chain's CDR3 is CASSPRVVGNGYTF. The CDR3 coding sequence is TGTGCCAGCAGCCCTCGGGTAGTTGGGAATGGCTACACCTTC.